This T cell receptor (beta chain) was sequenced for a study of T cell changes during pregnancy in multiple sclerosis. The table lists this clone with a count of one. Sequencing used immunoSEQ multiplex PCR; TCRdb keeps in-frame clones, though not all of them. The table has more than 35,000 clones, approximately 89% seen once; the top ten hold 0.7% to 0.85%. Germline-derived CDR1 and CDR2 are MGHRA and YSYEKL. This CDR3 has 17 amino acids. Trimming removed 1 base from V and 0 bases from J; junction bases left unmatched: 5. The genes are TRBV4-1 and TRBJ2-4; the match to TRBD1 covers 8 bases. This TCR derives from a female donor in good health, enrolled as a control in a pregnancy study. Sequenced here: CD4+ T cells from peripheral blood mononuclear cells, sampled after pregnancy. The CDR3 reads CASSQVTGEIAKNIQYF. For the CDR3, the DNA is TGCGCCAGCAGCCAAGTGACAGGGGAGATAGCCAAAAACATTCAGTACTTC.